This T cell receptor beta chain comes out of a study of blood T cells in healthy people across ages. Study overall: The template switching approach captured approximately one barcoded beta molecule for every two T cells.

For the second PCR, which ran for roughly 7 to 11 cycles, a sample-barcoded 5' primer and a J-beta primer mix were used. With 12 random nucleotides, a template-switch adaptor tagged each individual cDNA molecule. TCRdb recomputed calls from the 5' RACE reads with MiXCR, one row per CDR3 protein. The profile covers about 1.8 million distinct CDR3 sequences, with roughly 50% appearing a single time and around 2.1% taken by the ten largest. This clonotype occurred a few times. The V end lost 1 base, the J end lost 3 bases, and 19 bases lay between the germline ends. The CDR3 has 17 amino acids. CDR1 is DFQATT and CDR2 is SNEGSKA in the germline V gene (reference sequence). PBMCs were isolated at a quantity of at least 6.5 million per sample.

The clonotype originates from a woman aged 40-49 years in good health. The V call is TRBV20-1, the J call TRBJ2-1, with D possibly being TRBD1 or TRBD2 (7 bases each). Input material: blood. Here the CDR3 DNA reads TGCAGTGCTAGAGTTCAGGGGGGGCCAGATTTCTACAATGAGCAGTTCTTC. It codes for CSARVQGGPDFYNEQFF.